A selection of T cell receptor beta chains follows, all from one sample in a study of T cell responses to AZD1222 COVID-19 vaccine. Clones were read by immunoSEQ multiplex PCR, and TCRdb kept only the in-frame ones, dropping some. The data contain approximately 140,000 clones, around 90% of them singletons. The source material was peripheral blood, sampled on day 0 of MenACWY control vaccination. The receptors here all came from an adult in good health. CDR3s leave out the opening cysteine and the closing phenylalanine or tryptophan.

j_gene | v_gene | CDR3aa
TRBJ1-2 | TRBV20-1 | SARAQGGYT
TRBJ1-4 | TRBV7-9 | ASSSRIRGSTNEKLF
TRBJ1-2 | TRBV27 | ASSLYPSLVGYT
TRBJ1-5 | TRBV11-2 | ASSPDRVNQPQH
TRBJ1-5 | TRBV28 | ASSWRGYRGSQPQH
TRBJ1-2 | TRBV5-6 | ASSLAGNYGYT
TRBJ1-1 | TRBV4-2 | ASSQEGTLKAF
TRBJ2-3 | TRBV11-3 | ASSGPRLAGGPYTQY
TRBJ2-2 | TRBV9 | ASSAHWAGNTGELF
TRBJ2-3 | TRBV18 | ASRDLPGATQY
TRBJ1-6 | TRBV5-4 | ASRSGKGWTSPLH
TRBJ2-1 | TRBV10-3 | AISDRSMGEQF
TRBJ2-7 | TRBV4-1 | ASSQERPGSYEQY
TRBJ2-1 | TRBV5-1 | ASSLARDSSYNEQF